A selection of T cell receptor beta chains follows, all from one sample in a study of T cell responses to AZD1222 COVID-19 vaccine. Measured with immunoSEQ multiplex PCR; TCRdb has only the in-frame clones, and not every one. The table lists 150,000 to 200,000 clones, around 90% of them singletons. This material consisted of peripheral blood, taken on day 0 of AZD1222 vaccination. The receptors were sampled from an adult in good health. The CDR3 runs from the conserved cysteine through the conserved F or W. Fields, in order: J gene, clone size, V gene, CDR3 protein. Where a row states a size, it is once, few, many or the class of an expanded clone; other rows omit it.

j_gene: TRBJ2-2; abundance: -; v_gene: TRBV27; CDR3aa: CASSWVLAGRTGELFF
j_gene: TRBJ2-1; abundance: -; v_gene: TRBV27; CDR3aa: CASSPVGGAHNEQFF
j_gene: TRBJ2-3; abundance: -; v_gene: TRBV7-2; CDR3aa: CASSGYAGGQTDTQYF
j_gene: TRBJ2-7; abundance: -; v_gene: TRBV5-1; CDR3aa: CASTPGTGPYEQYF
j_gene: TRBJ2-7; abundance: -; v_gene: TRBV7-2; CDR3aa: CASSLGGNYEQYF
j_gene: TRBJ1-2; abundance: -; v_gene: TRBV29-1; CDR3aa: CSVENRGGNYGYTF
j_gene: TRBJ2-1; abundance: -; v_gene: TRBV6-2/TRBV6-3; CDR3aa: CASSPLIRGPSYNEQFF
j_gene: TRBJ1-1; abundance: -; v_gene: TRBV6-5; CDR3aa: CASRTEFMNTEAFF
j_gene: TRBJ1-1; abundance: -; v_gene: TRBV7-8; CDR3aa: CASSLARGRTEAFF
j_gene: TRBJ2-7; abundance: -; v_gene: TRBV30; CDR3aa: CAWRPWPRGEQYF
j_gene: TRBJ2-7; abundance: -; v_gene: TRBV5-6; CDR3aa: CASSLGRTYEQYF
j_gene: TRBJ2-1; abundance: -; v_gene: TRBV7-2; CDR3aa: CASAIQGGVYNEQFF
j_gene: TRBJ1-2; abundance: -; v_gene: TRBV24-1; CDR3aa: CATSDPKLGRYGYTF
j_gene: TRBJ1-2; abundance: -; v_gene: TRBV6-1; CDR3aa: CASSDRTPPVYGYTF
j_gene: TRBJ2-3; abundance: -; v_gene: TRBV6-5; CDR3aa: CASSTTDTDTQYF
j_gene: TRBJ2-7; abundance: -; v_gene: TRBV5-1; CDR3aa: CASSSRQGADEQYF
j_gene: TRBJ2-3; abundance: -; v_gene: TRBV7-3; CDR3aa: CASSLMGSPTDTQYF
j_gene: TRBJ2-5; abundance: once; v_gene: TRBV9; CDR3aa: CASSAYGGDSQETQYF
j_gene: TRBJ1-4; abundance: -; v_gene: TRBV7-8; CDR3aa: CASSFHGRDRAEDNEKLFF
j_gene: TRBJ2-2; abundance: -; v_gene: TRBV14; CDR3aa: CASSPRETGELFF
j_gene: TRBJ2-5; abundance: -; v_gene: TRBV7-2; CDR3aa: CASSVAGGLQETQYF
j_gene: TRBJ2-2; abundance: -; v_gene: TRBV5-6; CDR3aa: CASSPGFPGELFF
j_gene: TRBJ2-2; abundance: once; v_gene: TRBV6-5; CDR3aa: CASRDSLGGELFF
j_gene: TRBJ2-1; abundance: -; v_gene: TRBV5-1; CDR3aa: CASSLIVGAGEQFF
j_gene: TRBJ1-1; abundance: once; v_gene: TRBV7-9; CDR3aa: CASSPTANTEAFF
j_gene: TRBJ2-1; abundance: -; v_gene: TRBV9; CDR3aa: CASSSGTGPNNEQFF
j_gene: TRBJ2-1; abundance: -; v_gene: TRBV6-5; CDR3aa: CASSYSGTGVNEQFF
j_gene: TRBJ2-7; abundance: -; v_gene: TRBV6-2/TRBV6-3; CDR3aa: CASSYSNKGYEQYF
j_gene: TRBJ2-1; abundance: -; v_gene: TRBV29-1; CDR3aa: CSVESVSGTSYNEQFF
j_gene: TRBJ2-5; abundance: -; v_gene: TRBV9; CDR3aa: CASSVDLAVQETQYF
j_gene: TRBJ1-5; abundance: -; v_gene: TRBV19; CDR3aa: CASPAPQGIDQPQHF
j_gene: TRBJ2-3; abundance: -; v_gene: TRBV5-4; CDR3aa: CASSSGLAGLTDTQYF
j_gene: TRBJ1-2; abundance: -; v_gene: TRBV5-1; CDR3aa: CASSPGLPENYGYTF
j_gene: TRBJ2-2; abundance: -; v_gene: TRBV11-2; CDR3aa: CASSLDRGRTGELFF
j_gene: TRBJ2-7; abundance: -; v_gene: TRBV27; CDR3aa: CASSFAGAYEQYF
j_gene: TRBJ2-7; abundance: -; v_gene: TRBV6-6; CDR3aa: CASRLLEGKGYEQYF
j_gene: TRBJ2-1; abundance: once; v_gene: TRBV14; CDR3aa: CASSQGLYGYNEQFF
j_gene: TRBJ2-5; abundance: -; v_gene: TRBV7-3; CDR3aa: CASSPQGLGETQYF
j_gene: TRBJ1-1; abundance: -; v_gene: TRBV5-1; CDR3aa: CASSPQWNTEAFF
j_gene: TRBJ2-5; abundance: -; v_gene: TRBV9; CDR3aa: CASSVIPGLGQETQYF
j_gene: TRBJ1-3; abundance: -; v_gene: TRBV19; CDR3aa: CASGRSGNTIYF
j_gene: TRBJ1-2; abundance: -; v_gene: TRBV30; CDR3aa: CAWSDGVLNYGYTF
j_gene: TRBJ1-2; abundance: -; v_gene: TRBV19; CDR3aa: CASTRTGSPNYGYTF
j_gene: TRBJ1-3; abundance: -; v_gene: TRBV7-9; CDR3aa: CASSLTPTISGNTIYF
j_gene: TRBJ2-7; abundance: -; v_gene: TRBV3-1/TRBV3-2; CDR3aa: CASSQGLAGGPGEQYF
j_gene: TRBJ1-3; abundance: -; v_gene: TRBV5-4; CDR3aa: CANHRGDTIYF
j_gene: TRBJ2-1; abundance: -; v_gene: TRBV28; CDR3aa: CASLARLTNEQFF
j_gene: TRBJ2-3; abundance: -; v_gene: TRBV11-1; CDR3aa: CASSLSGARGQDTQYF
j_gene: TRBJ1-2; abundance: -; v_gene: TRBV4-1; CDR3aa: CASSQGLSGYTF
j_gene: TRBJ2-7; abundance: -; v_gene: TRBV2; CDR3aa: CASRLTWEQYF
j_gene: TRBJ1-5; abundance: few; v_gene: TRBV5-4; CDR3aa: CASSLQGQPQHF
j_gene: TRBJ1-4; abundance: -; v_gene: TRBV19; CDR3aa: CASSILGAAVSSTNEKLFF